Listed below are T cell receptor beta chains from one sample, sequenced in a study of T-cell memory formation after mild COVID-19. Using its own MiXCR run on the 5' RACE reads, TCRdb lists one record per CDR3 protein. The repertoire consists of 250,000 or so distinct CDR3 sequences, with approximately 10% occurring once and the leading ten covering 20% to 25%. Sequences were obtained from PBMCs or a T cell subset sorted from them (not recorded which). These receptors were collected from a man aged 18 to 30 who had mild COVID-19 (a few samples of this study predate the infection). Cell type and time point are not known. Both conserved end residues are part of each CDR3. A D gene is named only where the DNA matches it firmly. Not every row has a clone size; where given, it reads once, few, many or a size class.

>NA|TRBJ1-4|TRBV12-3/TRBV12-4|few
CASSLAETRTNEKLFF
TGTGCCAGCAGTTTAGCAGAGACCCGCACTAATGAAAAACTGTTTTTT
>NA|TRBJ1-1|TRBV10-3|NA
CAISVQGNTEAFF
TGTGCCATCAGTGTACAGGGGAACACTGAAGCTTTCTTT
>NA|TRBJ1-2|TRBV7-9|NA
CASSPTNPYGYTFGSFGYTF
NA
>NA|TRBJ2-1|TRBV5-1|many
CASSLVFRGRTYNEQFF
TGCGCCAGCAGCTTGGTTTTCCGGGGCCGTACCTACAATGAGCAGTTCTTC
>TRBD1|TRBJ2-1|TRBV11-2|few
CGTLQGANYNEQFF
TGTGGCACCTTACAGGGGGCTAACTACAATGAGCAGTTCTTC
>TRBD1|TRBJ1-2|TRBV6-1|few
CASLRQGAGYTF
TGTGCCAGCCTGAGACAGGGGGCCGGCTACACCTTC
>TRBD2|TRBJ2-2|TRBV24-1|many
CAIGGEATGELFF
TGTGCCATCGGGGGGGAGGCCACCGGGGAGCTGTTTTTT
>TRBD1|TRBJ1-2|TRBV6-6|NA
CASTTTGGDYGYTF
TGTGCCAGCACCACGACAGGGGGGGACTATGGCTACACCTTC
>NA|TRBJ1-5|TRBV10-2|few
CASSESGTQPQHF
TGCGCCAGCAGTGAGTCAGGAACTCAGCCCCAGCATTTT
>NA|TRBJ2-2|TRBV18|NA
CASSPGGVNTGELFF
TGTGCCAGCTCACCAGGCGGGGTAAACACCGGGGAGCTGTTTTTT
>NA|TRBJ1-6|TRBV25-1|NA
CASTSGAYNSPLHF
TGTGCCAGCACCTCAGGAGCCTATAATTCACCCCTCCACTTT
>TRBD1|TRBJ1-1|TRBV5-1|few
CASSLTGTGLNTEAFF
TGCGCCAGCAGCTTGACCGGGACAGGACTTAACACTGAAGCTTTCTTT
>NA|TRBJ2-3|TRBV4-1|few
CASSQDPPGDASDTQYF
TGCGCCAGCAGCCAAGACCCCCCGGGGGACGCCTCCGATACGCAGTATTTT
>TRBD1|TRBJ2-4|TRBV11-2|NA
CASSFRDLLGGENIQYF
TGTGCCAGCAGCTTTCGTGACCTGCTAGGGGGCGAAAACATTCAGTACTTC
>NA|TRBJ2-7|TRBV4-1|few
CASSQQAGQRSSYEQYF
TGCGCCAGCAGCCAGCAAGCGGGACAGCGGAGCTCCTACGAGCAGTACTTC
>NA|TRBJ2-7|TRBV7-2|few
CASSLVTSNAEQYF
TGTGCCAGCAGCTTAGTGACTAGTAATGCCGAGCAGTACTTC
>NA|TRBJ2-5|TRBV5-6|few
CASSITETQYF
TGTGCCAGCAGTATCACGGAGACCCAGTACTTC
>NA|TRBJ2-3|TRBV7-6|NA
CASSLRDKFNTQYF
TGTGCCAGCAGCTTACGGGACAAGTTTAATACGCAGTATTTT
>TRBD2|TRBJ2-2|TRBV4-1|NA
CASKPGGSTGELFF
TGCGCCAGTAAGCCGGGGGGATCGACCGGGGAGCTGTTTTTT
>NA|TRBJ1-6|TRBV3-1|few
CASSQDMAGWPDSPLHF
TGTGCCAGCAGCCAAGACATGGCAGGGTGGCCGGATTCACCCCTCCACTTT
>TRBD2|TRBJ2-3|TRBV7-3|few
CASRFSGGTDTQYF
TGTGCCAGCAGGTTTAGCGGGGGGACAGATACGCAGTATTTT
>TRBD2|TRBJ2-2|TRBV7-6|NA
CASSSLAGGRFSATNTGELFF
TGTGCCAGCAGCTCATTAGCGGGGGGCCGTTTCTCCGCAACGAACACCGGGGAGCTGTTTTTT
>TRBD1|TRBJ1-2|TRBV27|few
CASSLSGGQGYYGYTF
TGTGCCAGCAGTTTATCGGGGGGACAGGGGTACTATGGCTACACCTTC
>NA|TRBJ1-4|TRBV11-2|few
CASSPRQATNEKLFF
TGTGCCAGCAGCCCAAGACAAGCAACTAATGAAAAACTGTTTTTT
>NA|TRBJ2-5|TRBV20-1|NA
CSAIQRMGRQETQYF
TGCAGTGCGATCCAACGGATGGGCCGACAAGAGACCCAGTACTTC
>NA|TRBJ1-2|TRBV30|few
CAWSGNNYGYTF
TGTGCCTGGAGTGGGAACAACTATGGCTACACCTTC
>NA|TRBJ1-1|TRBV7-9|NA
CASSRVGSTEAFF
TGTGCCAGCAGCCGTGTGGGGAGCACTGAAGCTTTCTTT
>TRBD2|TRBJ2-1|TRBV6-5|NA
CASSSLAGGHNEQFF
TGTGCCAGCAGTTCCCTAGCGGGGGGGCACAATGAGCAGTTCTTC
>NA|TRBJ1-6|TRBV12-3/TRBV12-4|few
CASSLMGGNNSPLHF
TGTGCCAGCAGTTTAATGGGCGGAAATAATTCACCCCTCCACTTT
>NA|TRBJ2-3|TRBV6-5|few
CASSYSPGAGDTQYF
TGTGCCAGCAGTTACAGTCCAGGGGCGGGAGATACGCAGTATTTT
>TRBD1|TRBJ2-3|TRBV4-3|few
CASSQGDRDLDTQYF
TGCGCCAGCAGCCAAGGGGACAGGGATCTAGATACGCAGTATTTT
>NA|TRBJ2-5|TRBV25-1|NA
CASSEPARGRWGETQYF
TGTGCCAGCAGTGAACCGGCGCGGGGGCGTTGGGGGGAGACCCAGTACTTC
>NA|TRBJ2-2|TRBV29-1|many
CSVRGTNTGELFF
TGCAGCGTCCGGGGGACGAACACCGGGGAGCTGTTTTTT
>NA|TRBJ2-5|TRBV4-2|few
CASSQDFGRAGETQYF
TGTGCCAGCAGCCAAGATTTTGGCAGGGCGGGAGAGACCCAGTACTTC
>NA|TRBJ2-7|TRBV7-2|few
CASSSSPGTNHPYEQYF
TGTGCCAGCAGCTCCAGCCCAGGGACAAACCACCCTTACGAGCAGTACTTC
>TRBD1|TRBJ2-1|TRBV7-9|few
CASSLEQGAGESYNEQFF
TGTGCCAGCAGCTTAGAACAGGGGGCCGGTGAATCCTACAATGAGCAGTTCTTC
>TRBD2|TRBJ2-1|TRBV20-1|few
CSARDRVAGAYNEQFF
TGCAGTGCTAGAGATCGGGTAGCGGGGGCCTACAATGAGCAGTTCTTC
>NA|TRBJ1-2|TRBV4-2|NA
CASSQDYETAYGYTF
TGTGCCAGCAGCCAAGATTATGAGACGGCGTATGGCTACACCTTC
>NA|TRBJ2-1|TRBV5-1|NA
CASSRGSNYNEQFF
TGCGCCAGCAGCCGGGGCAGCAACTACAATGAGCAGTTCTTC